This T cell receptor (beta chain) was obtained from a study of blood T cell repertoires in COVID-19. For the study at large: The United States, Italy and Spain were the sources of the acute and convalescent COVID-19 samples. PBMCs, B-cell-depleted T cells, or T cells were the source of the cDNA or gDNA that made up the material.

Per the original data handling: Estimation of nucleated cell counts relied on the amplification of reference gene primers. The assay was immunoSEQ multiplex PCR, and TCRdb's table has in-frame clones only and misses some. D and trimming come from the DNA, and the V and J calls and clone size come from that table. The table shows fewer than 70,000 clones, with around 83% occurring only once. Trimming left V 8 bases short and J 1 base short, with 15 bases between. The CDR3 has 13 amino acids. The germline CDR1 and CDR2 sequences are GTSNPN and SVGIG (reference sequence). The receptor's source is a woman aged 55-70 years with acute or convalescent COVID-19. The sample was peripheral blood. The gene calls are TRBV30 and TRBJ2-7, with D maybe TRBD1 (6 bases). DNA of the CDR3: TGTGCCAGTAGTCAGGGGAATTCCTACGAGCAGTACTTC. Protein: CASSQGNSYEQYF.